Below, one T cell receptor beta chain is given with its context. Its target is not known. V shed 5 bases and J 1 base; nucleotides not matched to a gene: 3. The CDR3 length is 14 residues. The germline V gene has CDR1 SGHNT and CDR2 YENEEA. Expressed TCRB transcripts were sequenced because the isolated RNA had all been reverse transcribed beforehand. Clones were read by immunoSEQ multiplex PCR, and TCRdb kept only the in-frame ones, dropping some. The profile shows 140,000 or so clones, 9% to 9.5% of them singletons. The sample comes from a study of beta chain features in type 1 diabetes. Whole-study results and caveats: Any HLA type influence on TCRB rearrangement was left unresolved here. When Type 1 diabetes patients were examined, their TCRB CDR3s proved moderately but significantly shorter in all four CD4+ subsets. Naive, central memory and Treg TCRB repertoires seemed to resemble each other more closely in patients than they did in healthy donors. A cDNA-based sequencing approach could over-represent cells with high TCR expression.

Sequenced: central memory CD4+ T cells from blood. This clonotype was obtained from a man between 18 and 35 years old in good health. V gene TRBV11-3 combines with J gene TRBJ2-7; 9 positions match TRBD2. In DNA form, the CDR3 reads TGTGCCAGCAGCCGGACTAGCGAATCCTACGAGCAGTACTTC. Translating gives CASSRTSESYEQYF.